The next 17 T cell receptor beta chains were all read from a single sample in a study of beta chain features in type 1 diabetes. Isolated RNA was reverse transcribed in full, so expressed TCRB transcripts were sequenced. Generated by immunoSEQ multiplex PCR, the TCRdb table keeps only in-frame clones and is missing some. Of roughly 500,000 clones listed, about 10% are singletons. Sequencing was done on a sample of naive CD4+ T cells from blood. The receptor set was obtained from a woman younger than 30 in good health.

This clone was recorded a few times. The V call is TRBV15, the J call TRBJ1-5; no reliable D call. The CDR3 contains 13 residues. V lost 4 bases to trimming and J lost 7 bases, with 11 bases between them. The germline V gene encodes CDR1 LNHNV and CDR2 YYDKDF (reference sequence). CDR3 nucleotide sequence: TGTGCCACCAGCAACCTAGGAGGGCAGCCCCAGCATTTT. Protein: CATSNLGGQPQHF.

The J gene is TRBJ2-3, the V gene TRBV18; D is perhaps TRBD1 (6 bases). The germline CDR1 and CDR2 sequences are KGHSH and LQKENI. The CDR3 has 14 residues. The V end was cut by 6 bases, the J end by 2 bases, with 12 bases between. The CDR3 nucleotides read TGTGCCAGCTCTCCGGACAGCTCCACAGATACGCAGTATTTT. Amino acid sequence: CASSPDSSTDTQYF.

The rearrangement uses TRBV9 and TRBJ2-1; 8 positions match TRBD2. Germline V gives CDR1 SGDLS, CDR2 YYNGEE. Losses at the gene ends were 4 bases for V and 8 bases for J; bases not matched to a gene: 11. The CDR3 runs 15 residues. CDR3 coding DNA: TGTGCCAGCAGCCTTCCTGGCGGGAGGCAGGATGAGCAGTTCTTC. Translating gives CASSLPGGRQDEQFF.

CDR3 region: CASSQDAGTSGRTQFF. CDR3 nucleotides: TGTGCCAGCAGCCAGGATGCGGGGACTAGCGGGAGGACGCAGTTCTTC. The V gene is TRBV4-2, the J gene TRBJ2-1; 15 bases agree with TRBD2. V shed 3 bases and J 12 bases; nucleotides not matched to a gene: 9. CDR1 LGHNA and CDR2 YNFKEQ come from the germline V gene. This CDR3 contains 16 residues.

This chain joins TRBV4-3 and TRBJ2-1; possibly TRBD2 for D (5 bases). Germline lookup yields CDR1 LGHNA and CDR2 YSLEER. The CDR3 loop spans 14 amino acids. Trimming shortened V by 0 bases and J by 6 bases, and 9 bases separated the two germline ends. The CDR3 loop reads CASSQEPSSNEQFF. In nucleotides, the CDR3 is TGCGCCAGCAGCCAAGAGCCTAGCAGCAATGAGCAGTTCTTC.

J is TRBJ2-1 and V is TRBV5-6; the D gene is possibly TRBD1 (7 bases). V dropped 2 bases and J dropped 5 bases, with 20 bases sitting between them. The CDR3 covers 17 residues. CDR1 is SGHDT and CDR2 is YYEEEE in the germline V gene. The CDR3 loop reads CASSLLAKGATNNEQFF. As DNA, the CDR3 is TGTGCCAGCAGCTTACTAGCCAAGGGGGCCACCAACAATGAGCAGTTCTTC.

This clone was found a few times. The chain has TRBV4-3 and TRBJ1-3; D remains unclear. V was shortened by 4 bases and J by 5 bases, with 9 bases between the two germline ends. There are 13 residues in the CDR3. Germline CDR1 is LGHNA and CDR2 is YSLEER. The CDR3 region has the DNA TGCGCCAGCAGCCCCAATTTGCGAAACACCATATATTTT. Amino acid sequence: CASSPNLRNTIYF.

This clone was seen a handful of times. The chain has TRBV27 and TRBJ2-7, with TRBD2 matching 8 bases. The CDR3 extends over 15 amino acids. The germline V gene encodes CDR1 MNHEY and CDR2 SMNVEV (reference sequence). V shed 3 bases, J shed 1 base, and the junction held 5 bases outside the gene matches. For the CDR3, the DNA is TGTGCCAGCAGTTTGTCGCTAGCGGGTTCCTACGAGCAGTACGTC. The encoded protein is CASSLSLAGSYEQYV.

As to this clone: Sequence at one end of the junction differs from germline and may be a read error. The chain joins TRBV7-7 to TRBJ2-1, with 8 bases that match TRBD2. CDR1 SSHAT and CDR2 FNYEAQ come from the germline V gene (reference sequence). The length of the CDR3 is 13 residues. The CDR3 loop reads CASSLRGADEQFF. The CDR3 DNA reads TGTGCTAGCAGCTTGCGGGGGGCGGATGAGCAGTTCTTC.

This clone was observed a handful of times. J is TRBJ2-3 and V is TRBV7-9; tentatively, D is TRBD1 or TRBD2 (5 bases each). The CDR3 has 13 residues. V was trimmed by 5 bases and J by 6 bases, leaving 12 bases between them. CDR1 and CDR2 from the germline V gene are SEHNR and FQNEAQ (reference sequence). CDR3 coding DNA: TGTGCCAGCAGCCCCCGGGACGGGGATACGCAGTATTTT. This translates into CASSPRDGDTQYF.

This rearrangement joins TRBV14 to TRBJ2-7, with D possibly matching TRBD2 (6 bases). CDR1 and CDR2 from the germline V gene are SGHDN and FVKESK. V lost 2 bases to trimming and J lost 7 bases, with 12 bases between them. CDR3 length: 13 residues. The CDR3 region is CASSQLYAGEQYV. The CDR3 nucleotides read TGTGCCAGCAGCCAACTTTACGCGGGGGAGCAGTACGTC.

V is TRBV5-1 and J is TRBJ2-7, with a possible D match to TRBD2 (6 bases). Trimming took off 0 bases at V and 5 bases at J, with 12 bases between the two ends. Germline assignment: CDR1 SGHRS and CDR2 YFSETQ. The CDR3 runs to 14 residues. The CDR3 coding sequence is TGCGCCAGCAGCTTGGGCGCGGGAAGGGACGAGCAGTACGTC. It specifies CASSLGAGRDEQYV.

The V and J genes are TRBV7-9 and TRBJ2-2, with a possible D match to TRBD2 (6 bases). The V gene lost 2 bases and the J gene lost 3 bases, with 10 bases spanning the gap. Germline values: CDR1 SEHNR, CDR2 FQNEAQ (reference sequence). CDR3 length equals 15 residues. CDR3 nucleotide sequence: TGTGCCAGCAGCTTACCACCGGGGGACACCGGGGAGCTGTTTTTT. It encodes CASSLPPGDTGELFF.

V and J are TRBV4-3 and TRBJ2-3; unclear D gene. CDR3 length: 14 amino acids. Trimming shortened V by 0 bases and J by 4 bases, and 8 bases separated the two germline ends. In germline, CDR1 is LGHNA, CDR2 YSLEER. The CDR3 loop reads CASSQELRSDTQYF. In DNA form, the CDR3 reads TGCGCCAGCAGCCAAGAGCTGCGGTCAGATACGCAGTATTTT.

The chain couples TRBV2 to TRBJ2-6; TRBD1 might be the D (6 bases). The CDR3 length is 17 residues. V lost 7 bases and J lost 0, with 16 bases in between. Germline V lookup: CDR1 SNHLY, CDR2 FYNNEI. CDR3 DNA sequence: TGTGCCAGCACCGCACAGGGCGTCGCCTCTGGGGCCAACGTCCTGACTTTC. Encoded protein: CASTAQGVASGANVLTF.

About this clone: Additional DNA sequences in this sample encode the identical CDR3. The chain employs TRBV29-1 and TRBJ2-5, with 10 nucleotides matching TRBD1. CDR3 length: 12 residues. CDR1 and CDR2 (germline): SQVTM, ANQGSEA. The V and J ends lost 6 bases and 5 bases, in that order; junction bases with no gene match: 3. The CDR3 sequence is CSVGQGGETQYF. In DNA form, the CDR3 reads TGCAGCGTCGGACAGGGGGGTGAGACCCAGTACTTC.

There are a few counts of this clone. This chain joins TRBV15 and TRBJ1-2; 8 nucleotides match TRBD1. Germline V CDR1 and CDR2: LNHNV, YYDKDF (reference sequence). The V and J ends lost 6 bases and 8 bases, in that order; junction bases with no gene match: 8. This CDR3 comprises 13 residues. CDR3 sequence: CATRATGAWGYTF. CDR3 nucleotides: TGTGCCACCAGGGCGACAGGGGCATGGGGCTACACCTTC. The entire variable domain, with the rest obtained from reference TRBV15 and TRBJ1-2, is as follows: DAMVIQNPRYQVTQFGKPVTLSCSQTLNHNVMYWYQQKSSQAPKLLFHYYDKDFNNEADTPDNFQSRRPNTSFCFLDIRSPGLGDTAMYLCATRATGAWGYTFGSGTRLTVV.